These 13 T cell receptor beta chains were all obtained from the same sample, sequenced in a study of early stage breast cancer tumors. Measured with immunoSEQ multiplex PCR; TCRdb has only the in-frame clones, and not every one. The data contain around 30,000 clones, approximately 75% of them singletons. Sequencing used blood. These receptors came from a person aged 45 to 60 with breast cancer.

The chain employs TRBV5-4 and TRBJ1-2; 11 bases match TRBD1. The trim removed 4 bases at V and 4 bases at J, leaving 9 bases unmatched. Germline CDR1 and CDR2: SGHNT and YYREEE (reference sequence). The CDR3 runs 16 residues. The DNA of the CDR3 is TGTGCCAGCAGCAGGGGAGGGACAGGGGGATTCTATGGCTACACCTTC. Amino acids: CASSRGGTGGFYGYTF.

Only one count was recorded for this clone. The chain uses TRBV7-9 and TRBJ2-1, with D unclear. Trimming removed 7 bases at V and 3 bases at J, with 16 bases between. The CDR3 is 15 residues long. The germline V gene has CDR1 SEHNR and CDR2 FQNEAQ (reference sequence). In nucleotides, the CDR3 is TGTGCCAGCACCCCGATCGAGACAAGCTACAATGAGCAGTTCTTC. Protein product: CASTPIETSYNEQFF.

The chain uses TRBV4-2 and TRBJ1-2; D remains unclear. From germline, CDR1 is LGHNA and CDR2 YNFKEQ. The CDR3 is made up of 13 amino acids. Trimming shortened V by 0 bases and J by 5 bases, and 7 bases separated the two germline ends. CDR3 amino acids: CASSQETRYGYTF. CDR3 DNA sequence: TGTGCCAGCAGCCAAGAGACGAGGTATGGCTACACCTTC.

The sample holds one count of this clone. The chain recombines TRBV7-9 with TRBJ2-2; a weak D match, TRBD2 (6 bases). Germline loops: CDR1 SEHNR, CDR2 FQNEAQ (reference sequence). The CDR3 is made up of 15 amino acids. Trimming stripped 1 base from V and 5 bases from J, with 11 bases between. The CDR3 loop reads CASSLEASVTGELFF. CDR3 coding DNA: TGTGCCAGCAGCTTAGAGGCTAGCGTTACCGGGGAGCTGTTTTTT.

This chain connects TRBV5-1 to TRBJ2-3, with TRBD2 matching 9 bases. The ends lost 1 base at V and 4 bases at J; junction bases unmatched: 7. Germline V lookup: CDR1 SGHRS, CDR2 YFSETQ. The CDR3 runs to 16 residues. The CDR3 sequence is CASSLPLAGPADTQYF. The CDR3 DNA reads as TGCGCCAGCAGCTTGCCCCTAGCGGGACCCGCAGATACGCAGTATTTT.

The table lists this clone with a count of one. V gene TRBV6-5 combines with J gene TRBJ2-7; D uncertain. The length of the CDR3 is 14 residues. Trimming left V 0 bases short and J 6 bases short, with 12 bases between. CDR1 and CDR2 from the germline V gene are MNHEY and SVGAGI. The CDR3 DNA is TGTGCCAGCAGTTACTCAAGGGTCTCGGGCGAGCAGTACTTC. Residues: CASSYSRVSGEQYF.

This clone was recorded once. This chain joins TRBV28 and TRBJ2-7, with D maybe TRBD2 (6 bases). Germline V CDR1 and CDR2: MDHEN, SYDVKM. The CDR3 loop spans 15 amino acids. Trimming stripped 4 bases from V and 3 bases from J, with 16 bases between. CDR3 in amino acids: CASSYRSGTHYEQYF. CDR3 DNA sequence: TGTGCCAGCAGTTACCGTAGCGGAACCCACTACGAGCAGTACTTC.

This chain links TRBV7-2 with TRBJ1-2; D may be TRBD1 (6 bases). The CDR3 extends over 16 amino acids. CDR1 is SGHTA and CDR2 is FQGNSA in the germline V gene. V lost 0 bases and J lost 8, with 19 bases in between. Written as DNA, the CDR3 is TGTGCCAGCAGCTTAGCGCAGCGGGGGGCAGTCAGAGGCTACACCTTC. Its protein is CASSLAQRGAVRGYTF.

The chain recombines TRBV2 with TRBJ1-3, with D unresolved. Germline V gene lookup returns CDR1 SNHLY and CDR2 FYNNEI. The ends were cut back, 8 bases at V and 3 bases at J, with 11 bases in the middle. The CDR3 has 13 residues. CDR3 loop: CASAAGIGNTIYF. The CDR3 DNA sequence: TGTGCCAGCGCCGCTGGTATTGGAAACACCATATATTTT.

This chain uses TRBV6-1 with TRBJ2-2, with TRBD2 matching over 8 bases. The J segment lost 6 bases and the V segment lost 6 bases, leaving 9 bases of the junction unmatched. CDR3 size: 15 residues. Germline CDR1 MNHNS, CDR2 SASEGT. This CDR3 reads CASRGKAGDSGELFF. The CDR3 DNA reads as TGTGCCAGCAGGGGGAAAGCGGGAGACTCCGGGGAGCTGTTTTTT.

The CDR3 here is CASSQDSRAREEGYQETQYF. CDR3 bases: TGTGCCAGCAGCCAAGATTCGAGGGCCAGGGAGGAGGGCTACCAAGAGACCCAGTACTTC. The chain uses TRBV14 and TRBJ2-5, with D possibly TRBD2 on 6 matching bases. This CDR3 has 20 amino acids. V lost 0 bases to trimming and J lost 0 bases, with 23 bases between them. Per the germline V gene, CDR1 is SGHDN and CDR2 is FVKESK.

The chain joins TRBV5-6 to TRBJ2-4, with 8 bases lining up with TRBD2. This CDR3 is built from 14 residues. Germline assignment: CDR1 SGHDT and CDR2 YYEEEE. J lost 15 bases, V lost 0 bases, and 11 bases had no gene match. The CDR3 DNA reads TGTGCCAGCAGCTTGGCCGCCGGGACTAGTATGATGTACTTC. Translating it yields CASSLAAGTSMMYF.

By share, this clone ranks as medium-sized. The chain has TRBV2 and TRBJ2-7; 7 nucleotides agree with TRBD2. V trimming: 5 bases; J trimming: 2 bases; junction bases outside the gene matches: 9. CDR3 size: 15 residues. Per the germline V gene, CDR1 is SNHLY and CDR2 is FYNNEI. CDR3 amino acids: CASSPVRGSAYEQYF. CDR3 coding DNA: TGTGCCAGCAGTCCCGTCCGCGGGAGCGCCTACGAGCAGTACTTC.